This T cell receptor (beta chain) originates from a study of cytomegalovirus exposure and HLA in healthy donors. General study findings and limits: Analysis performed later showed TCR beta chains linked to HLA being more clonally expanded than equally common others.

This CDR3 is 12 amino acids long. Trimming removed 5 bases at V and 7 bases at J, with 9 bases between. The germline V gene encodes CDR1 SGHVS and CDR2 FNYEAQ. Donors in the study were healthy people who gave bone marrow. PCR involved 60 Vbeta and 13 Jbeta primers. Original handling: About 10 million of about 88 million unique TCR beta chains were shared, per a later count. TCRdb's table, derived via immunoSEQ multiplex PCR, lists solely in-frame clones and lacks some. V, J and clone size are those of that table, while D and trimming were read from the DNA. The sample consists of some 190,000 clones, over 60% of them appearing once. This clone was detected a few times. Its antigen is currently unknown.

Sequencing was carried out using PBMCs. V gene TRBV7-6 combines with J gene TRBJ2-1; a weak D match, TRBD2 (5 bases). The clonotype was recovered from a man in his late teens or twenties in good health and CMV-seronegative. CDR3 DNA: TGTGCCAGCAGCCTTAGCGAAAATGAGCAGTTCTTC. It yields the protein CASSLSENEQFF.